This TCR beta chain was recovered during a study of blood T cells in healthy people across ages. The CDR3 is 15 residues long. Germline trimming cut 3 bases from V and 1 base from J; bases unmatched to any gene: 7. Germline V lookup: CDR1 DFQATT, CDR2 SNEGSKA (reference sequence). Primed by a sample-barcoded 5' primer and a J-beta primer mix, a second PCR proceeded for about 6 to 11 cycles. Via MiXCR, TCRdb re-called the 5' RACE reads, giving one row per CDR3 protein. The profile shows about 1 million distinct CDR3 sequences, 45% of them singletons. Sequences were obtained from blood. The source of this sequence is a woman in her sixties or seventies in good health. The chain employs TRBV20-1 and TRBJ2-7, with TRBD1 matching over 9 bases. CDR3 DNA: TGCAGTGCTAGGGATTCGGACAGGGGATCCTACGAGCAGTACTTC. This encodes CSARDSDRGSYEQYF.